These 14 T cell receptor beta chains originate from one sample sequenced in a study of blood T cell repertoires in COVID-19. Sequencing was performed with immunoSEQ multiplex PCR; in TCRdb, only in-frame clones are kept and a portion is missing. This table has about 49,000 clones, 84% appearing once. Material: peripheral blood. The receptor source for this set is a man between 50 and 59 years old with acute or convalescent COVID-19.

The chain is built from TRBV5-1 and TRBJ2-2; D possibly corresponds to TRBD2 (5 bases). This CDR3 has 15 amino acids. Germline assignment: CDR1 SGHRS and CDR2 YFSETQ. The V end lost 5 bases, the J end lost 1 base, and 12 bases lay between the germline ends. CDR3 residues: CASSLEAGNTGELFF. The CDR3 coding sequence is TGCGCCAGCAGTCTGGAGGCGGGGAACACCGGGGAGCTGTTTTTT.

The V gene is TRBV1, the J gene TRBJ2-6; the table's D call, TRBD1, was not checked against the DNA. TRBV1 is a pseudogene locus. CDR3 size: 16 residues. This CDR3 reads CTSSQQETSGANVLTF. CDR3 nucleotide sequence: TGCACCAGCAGCCAACAGGAAACCTCTGGGGCCAACGTCCTGACTTTC.

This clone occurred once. The CDR3 DNA follows: TGTGCCAGCAGCTCCCGGGGGGACTTGGACGATGGCTACACCTTC. Translating it yields CASSSRGDLDDGYTF. The chain has TRBV13 and TRBJ1-2, with a possible D match to TRBD1 (5 bases). Germline V gene sequence: CDR1 PRHDT, CDR2 FYEKMQ (reference sequence). Trimming pared 4 bases from V and 6 bases from J, leaving 18 bases between. CDR3 length: 15 residues.

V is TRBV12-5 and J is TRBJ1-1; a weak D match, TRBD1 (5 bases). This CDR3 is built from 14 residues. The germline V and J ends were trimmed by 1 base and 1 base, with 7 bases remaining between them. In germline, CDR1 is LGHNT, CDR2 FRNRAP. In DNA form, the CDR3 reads TGTGCTAGTGGTTTGGCCGGGGGGAACACTGAAGCTTTCTTT. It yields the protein CASGLAGGNTEAFF.

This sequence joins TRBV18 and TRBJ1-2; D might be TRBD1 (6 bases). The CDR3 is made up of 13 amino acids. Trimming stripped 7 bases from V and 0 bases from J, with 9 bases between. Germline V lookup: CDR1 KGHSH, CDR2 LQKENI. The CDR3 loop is CASFRDTNYGYTF. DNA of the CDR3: TGTGCCAGCTTCCGGGACACTAACTATGGCTACACCTTC. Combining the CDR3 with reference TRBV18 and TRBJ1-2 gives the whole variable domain NAGVMQNPRHLVRRRGQEARLRCSPMKGHSHVYWYRQLPEEGLKFMVYLQKENIIDESGMPKERFSAEFPKEGPSILRIQQVVRGDSAAYFCASFRDTNYGYTFGSGTRLTVV.

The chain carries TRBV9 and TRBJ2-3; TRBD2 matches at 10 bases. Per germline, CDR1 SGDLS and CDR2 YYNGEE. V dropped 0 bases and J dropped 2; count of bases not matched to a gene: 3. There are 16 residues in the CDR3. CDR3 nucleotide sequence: TGTGCCAGCAGCGTAGGACTAGCGGGCGACACAGATACGCAGTATTTT. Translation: CASSVGLAGDTDTQYF. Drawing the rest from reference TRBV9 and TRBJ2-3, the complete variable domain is DSGVTQTPKHLITATGQRVTLRCSPRSGDLSVYWYQQSLDQGLQFLIQYYNGEERAKGNILERFSAQQFPDLHSELNLSSLELGDSALYFCASSVGLAGDTDTQYFGPGTRLTVL.

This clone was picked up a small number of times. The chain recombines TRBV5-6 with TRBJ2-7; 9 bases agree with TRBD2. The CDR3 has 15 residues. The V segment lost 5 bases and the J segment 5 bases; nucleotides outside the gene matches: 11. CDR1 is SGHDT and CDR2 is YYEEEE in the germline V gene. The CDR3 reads CASSRSGRLSHEQYF. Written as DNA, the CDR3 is TGTGCCAGCAGTAGGAGCGGGAGGCTTTCTCACGAGCAGTACTTC.

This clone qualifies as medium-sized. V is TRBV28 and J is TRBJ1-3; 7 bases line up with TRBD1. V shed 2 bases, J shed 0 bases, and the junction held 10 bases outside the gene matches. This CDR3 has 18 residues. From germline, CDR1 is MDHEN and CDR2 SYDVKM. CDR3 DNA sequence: TGTGCCAGCAGTTTAGGCCCTGCAGGGGGACGCTCTGGAAACACCATATATTTT. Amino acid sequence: CASSLGPAGGRSGNTIYF.

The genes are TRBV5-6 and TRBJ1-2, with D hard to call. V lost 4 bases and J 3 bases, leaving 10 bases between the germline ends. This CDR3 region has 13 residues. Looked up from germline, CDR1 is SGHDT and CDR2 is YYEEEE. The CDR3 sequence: CASSGSADYGYTF. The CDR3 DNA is TGTGCCAGCAGCGGGAGTGCGGACTATGGCTACACCTTC.

This CDR3 is CASSLAGGAQETQYF. CDR3 sequence (DNA): TGTGCCAGCAGTTTAGCAGGGGGCGCCCAAGAGACCCAGTACTTC. The rearrangement links TRBV28 to TRBJ2-5, with 8 bases fitting TRBD1. Per germline, CDR1 MDHEN and CDR2 SYDVKM. Trimming at V came to 2 bases and at J to 1 base, leaving 3 bases not matched to a gene. The CDR3 totals 15 residues.

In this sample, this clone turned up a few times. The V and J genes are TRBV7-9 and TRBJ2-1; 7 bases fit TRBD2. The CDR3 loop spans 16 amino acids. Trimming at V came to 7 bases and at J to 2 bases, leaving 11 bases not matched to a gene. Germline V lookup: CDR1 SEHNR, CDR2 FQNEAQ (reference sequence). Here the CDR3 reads CASTPLSSGPYNEQFF. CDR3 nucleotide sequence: TGTGCCAGCACCCCTCTCTCTAGCGGACCCTACAATGAGCAGTTCTTC.

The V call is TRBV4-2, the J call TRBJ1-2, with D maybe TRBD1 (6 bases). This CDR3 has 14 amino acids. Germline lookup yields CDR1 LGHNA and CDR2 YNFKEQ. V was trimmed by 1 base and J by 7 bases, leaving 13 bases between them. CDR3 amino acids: CASSQGTDFSGYTF. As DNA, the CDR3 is TGTGCCAGCAGCCAAGGGACAGACTTTAGTGGCTACACCTTC.

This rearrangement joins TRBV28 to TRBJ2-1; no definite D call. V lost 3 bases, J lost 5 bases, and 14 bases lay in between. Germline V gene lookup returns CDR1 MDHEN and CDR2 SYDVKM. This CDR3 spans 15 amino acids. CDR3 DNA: TGTGCCAGCAGTTTTCCCCGCCTGACACACAATGAGCAGTTCTTC. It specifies CASSFPRLTHNEQFF.

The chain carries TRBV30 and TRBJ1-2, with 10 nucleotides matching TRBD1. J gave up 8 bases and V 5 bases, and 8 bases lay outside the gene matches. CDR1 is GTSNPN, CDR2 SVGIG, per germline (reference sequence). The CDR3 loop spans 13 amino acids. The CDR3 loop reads CAWAGTGAGGYTF. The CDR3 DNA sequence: TGTGCCTGGGCCGGGACAGGGGCAGGCGGCTACACCTTC.